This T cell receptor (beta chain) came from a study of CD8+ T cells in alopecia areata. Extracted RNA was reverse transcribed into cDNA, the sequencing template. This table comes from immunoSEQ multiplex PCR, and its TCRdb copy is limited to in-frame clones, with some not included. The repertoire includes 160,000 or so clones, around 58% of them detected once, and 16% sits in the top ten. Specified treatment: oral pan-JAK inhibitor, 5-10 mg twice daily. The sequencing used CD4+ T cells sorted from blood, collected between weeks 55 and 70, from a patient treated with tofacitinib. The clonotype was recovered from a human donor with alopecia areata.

Here the CDR3 DNA reads TGTGCCAGCAGAGACAGGGGCCAAAACATTCAGTACTTC. It encodes CASRDRGQNIQYF. This chain connects TRBV6-5 to TRBJ2-4, with 8 nucleotides matching TRBD1. Germline V gene lookup returns CDR1 MNHEY and CDR2 SVGAGI. The V segment lost 6 bases and the J segment 5 bases; nucleotides outside the gene matches: 3. The CDR3 spans 13 residues.